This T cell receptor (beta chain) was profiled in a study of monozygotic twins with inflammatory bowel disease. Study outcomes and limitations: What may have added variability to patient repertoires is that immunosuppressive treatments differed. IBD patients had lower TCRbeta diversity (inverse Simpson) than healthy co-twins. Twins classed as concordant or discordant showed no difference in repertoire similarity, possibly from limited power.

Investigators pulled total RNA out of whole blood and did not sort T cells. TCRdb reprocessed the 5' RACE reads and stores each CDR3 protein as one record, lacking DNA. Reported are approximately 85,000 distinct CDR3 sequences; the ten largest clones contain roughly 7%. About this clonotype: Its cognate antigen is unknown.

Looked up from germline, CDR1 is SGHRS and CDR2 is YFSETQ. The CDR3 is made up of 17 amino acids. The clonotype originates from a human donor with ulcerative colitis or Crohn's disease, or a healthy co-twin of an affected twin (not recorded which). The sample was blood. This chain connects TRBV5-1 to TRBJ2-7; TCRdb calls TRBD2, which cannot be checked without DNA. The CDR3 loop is CASSLFSGAGLSYEQYF.